These 16 T cell receptor beta chains share one sample of origin, sequenced in a study of regulatory T cells in long-lasting Graves disease (dated by TCRdb to the early 2020s). This specimen's time point label, per the study, means: newly diagnosed GD, antithyroid drugs for less than 3 months. RNA was extracted from PBMCs in TRIzol for both TCR sequencing and RNA sequencing. The protocol used for the library was multiplex PCR. These reads were obtained on an Illumina HiSeq 4000. iRepertoire HTBI primers and Arm-PCR amplification of CDR3 regions were used to construct TCR beta libraries. In TCRdb, the public reads were trimmed at Q25 with fastp and aligned with MiXCR, with productive beta chains retained. Rows with one shared CDR3 protein collapse into an entry with the most common genes and DNA. The table for this sample lists some 490,000 distinct CDR3 sequences; approximately 12% of them were counted only once. The ten largest clonotypes hold 7.5% to 9% of the sample.

The same sample was also used in a study of T cells in Graves' hyperthyroidism and ophthalmopathy.

The sequenced sample was peripheral blood mononuclear cells (PBMCs), obtained at new diagnosis, from a patient treated with antithyroid drugs. These receptors were obtained from a woman aged 25-40 years with Graves disease. Donor details come from another sample of the same person, matched by shared clones.

This clonotype was observed once. A much larger clonotype is one base distant, so this may be a read error. The chain joins TRBV19 to TRBJ2-1; 13 positions match TRBD2. Germline CDR1 reads LNHDA; CDR2 reads SQIVND (reference sequence). V lost 5 bases and J lost 9; bases outside the gene matches: 10. The CDR3 has 16 amino acids. CDR3 coding DNA: TGTGCCAGTAGTCCCGGGACTAGCGGGAAGGCTATTGAGCAGTTCTTC. Amino acids: CASSPGTSGKAIEQFF.

This clonotype appeared many times. The rearrangement links TRBV27 to TRBJ1-5, with unresolved D. This CDR3 is 15 amino acids long. Trimming took off 5 bases at V and 0 bases at J, with 11 bases between the two ends. Germline V lookup: CDR1 MNHEY, CDR2 SMNVEV (reference sequence). The CDR3 region is CASSVRYYSNQPQHF. In nucleotides, the CDR3 is TGTGCCAGCAGTGTACGATATTATAGCAATCAGCCCCAGCATTTT.

This chain links TRBV20-1 with TRBJ1-1; no firm D call. Germline CDR1 and CDR2: DFQATT and SNEGSKA (reference sequence). This CDR3 has 13 amino acids. The V end was cut by 0 bases, the J end by 6 bases, with 11 bases between. CDR3 amino acids: CSAREDGDSEAFF. In DNA, the CDR3 is TGCAGTGCTAGAGAGGACGGAGACTCTGAAGCTTTCTTT.

This clonotype has just a few counts. The CDR3 bases are TGTGCCAGCCAGCTACTAGCGGGAGGGCCCGGGGAGCTGTTTTTT. This sequence encodes CASQLLAGGPGELFF. The chain joins TRBV19 to TRBJ2-2, with 13 bases lining up with TRBD2. Germline values: CDR1 LNHDA, CDR2 SQIVND (reference sequence). This CDR3 spans 15 amino acids. With V trimmed by 9 bases and J by 6 bases, 7 bases remained unmatched.

The table lists this clonotype with a few counts. The chain joins TRBV18 to TRBJ2-7; 16 bases align to TRBD2. This CDR3 has 16 residues. Per the germline V gene, CDR1 is KGHSH and CDR2 is LQKENI. Trimming at V came to 6 bases and at J to 5 bases, leaving 7 bases not matched to a gene. The CDR3 here is CASSHPGLAGGDEQYF. Here the CDR3 DNA reads TGTGCCAGCTCGCACCCGGGACTAGCGGGAGGGGACGAGCAGTACTTC.

The rearrangement uses TRBV12-3 or TRBV12-4 and TRBJ2-1; the D gene could be TRBD1 or TRBD2 (6 bases each). The CDR3 spans 15 residues. The V end was cut by 3 bases, the J end by 4 bases, with 13 bases between. CDR3 residues: CASSFGGPLYNEQFF. The CDR3 DNA sequence: TGTGCCAGCAGTTTTGGGGGGCCCCTATACAATGAGCAGTTCTTC.

The sample holds many counts of this clonotype. The J gene is TRBJ2-3, the V gene TRBV12-3 or TRBV12-4; unclear D gene. Deletions cut 6 bases from V and 1 base from J, with 11 bases between. The CDR3 covers 14 residues. The CDR3 DNA reads as TGTGCCAGCAGCTTCCGCGGAGGCACAGATACGCAGTATTTT. It is translated as CASSFRGGTDTQYF.

This clonotype has more than one count but fewer than ten. J is TRBJ2-1 and V is TRBV30, with 9 positions matching TRBD1. Germline V lookup: CDR1 GTSNPN, CDR2 SVGIG (reference sequence). Losses at the gene ends were 1 base for V and 6 bases for J; bases not matched to a gene: 7. There are 15 residues in the CDR3. The CDR3 protein is CAWSAPGQGINEQFF. In DNA form, the CDR3 reads TGTGCCTGGAGTGCCCCGGGACAGGGCATCAATGAGCAGTTCTTC.

A few counts support this clonotype. CDR3 nucleotide sequence: TGTGCCAGCAGCCCAGACATAGGAGGTGCTTTTGTAGAGACCCAGTACTTC. This gives the protein CASSPDIGGAFVETQYF. The chain couples TRBV13 to TRBJ2-5, with D possibly matching TRBD2 (5 bases). CDR1 and CDR2 from the germline V gene are PRHDT and FYEKMQ (reference sequence). The CDR3 runs 17 residues. V lost 5 bases to trimming and J lost 4 bases, with 23 bases between them. Together with reference TRBV13 and TRBJ2-5, the CDR3 gives the full variable domain: AAGVIQSPRHLIKEKRETATLKCYPIPRHDTVYWYQQGPGQDPQFLISFYEKMQSDKGSIPDRFSAQQFSDYHSELNMSSLELGDSALYFCASSPDIGGAFVETQYFGPGTRLLVL.

This clonotype was observed at least ten times. V is TRBV25-1 and J is TRBJ2-7; D is uncertain. The germline V gene has CDR1 MGHDK and CDR2 SYGVNS. This CDR3 has 13 amino acids. V dropped 4 bases and J dropped 2 bases, with 9 bases sitting between them. CDR3 in amino acids: CASSGRWAYEQYF. CDR3 bases: TGTGCCAGCAGTGGACGCTGGGCCTACGAGCAGTACTTC.

This clonotype was seen at least ten times. The chain links TRBV2 to TRBJ2-2, with TRBD2 as a possible D gene (5 bases). Germline CDR1 and CDR2: SNHLY and FYNNEI. Deletions cut 7 bases from V and 1 base from J, with 13 bases between. The CDR3 runs to 15 residues. In DNA form, the CDR3 reads TGTGCCAGCAAGATGGGTCGGGAGAACACCGGGGAGCTGTTTTTT. This encodes CASKMGRENTGELFF.

The table lists this clonotype with many counts. The chain couples TRBV10-3 to TRBJ1-1; D remains unclear. In germline, CDR1 is ENHRY, CDR2 SYGVKD. The CDR3 loop spans 14 amino acids. The germline V and J ends were trimmed by 2 bases and 11 bases, with 18 bases remaining between them. CDR3 sequence (DNA): TGTGCCATCAGTGAGCGGGGTCGGCGGGAGGAGGCTTTCTTT. Its translation: CAISERGRREEAFF.

The chain uses TRBV12-5 and TRBJ2-2; TRBD2 agrees at 7 bases. CDR3 length: 16 amino acids. With V trimmed by 3 bases and J by 5 bases, 9 bases remained unmatched. Germline values: CDR1 LGHNT, CDR2 FRNRAP. The CDR3 DNA is TGTGCTAGTGGTTTTGGGTGGGAGGGCCTGACCGGGGAGCTGTTTTTT. Translated: CASGFGWEGLTGELFF.

This clonotype was counted ten times or more. This CDR3 is CASSVTSGRSYNEQFF. DNA of the CDR3: TGCGCCAGCAGCGTAACTAGCGGCAGGAGCTACAATGAGCAGTTCTTC. The V call is TRBV5-1, the J call TRBJ2-1; TRBD2 matches at 8 bases. The CDR3 consists of 16 residues. Germline values: CDR1 SGHRS, CDR2 YFSETQ. Trimming at V came to 4 bases and at J to 3 bases, leaving 9 bases not matched to a gene.

This clonotype was counted at least ten times. The chain uses TRBV6-2 or TRBV6-3 and TRBJ2-5; 9 bases map to TRBD2. The CDR3 is made up of 13 amino acids. The ends lost 4 bases at V and 8 bases at J; junction bases unmatched: 5. Germline V CDR1 and CDR2: MNHEY, SVGEGT. The CDR3 region is CASSFGGRATQYF. The CDR3 DNA is TGTGCCAGCAGTTTCGGCGGGAGGGCCACCCAGTACTTC.

This clonotype was recorded at least ten times. The chain employs TRBV11-2 and TRBJ1-1, with unresolved D. The CDR3 consists of 17 residues. V lost 5 bases, J lost 0 bases, and 19 bases lay in between. Germline CDR1 is SGHAT and CDR2 is FQNNGV. CDR3 region: CASSERRAQAMNTEAFF. In DNA form, the CDR3 reads TGTGCCAGCAGCGAAAGGAGGGCGCAAGCCATGAACACTGAAGCTTTCTTT.